The source of this TCR beta chain is a study of a mutant IDH1 vaccine in newly diagnosed glioma. Measured with immunoSEQ multiplex PCR; TCRdb has only the in-frame clones, and not every one. This sample has about 94,000 clones, with roughly 90% found just once. About this clone itself: Antigen: not known.

Trimming shortened V by 2 bases and J by 0 bases, and 9 bases separated the two germline ends. The V gene's germline CDR1 is SGDLS and CDR2 YYNGEE. The CDR3 has 14 residues. The time point: week 47, end of study. Vaccination used 300 ug of mutant IDH1 20-mer peptide per dose, with topical imiquimod. The TCR sequence derives from a woman aged 50 to 60 with glioma. This chain uses TRBV9 with TRBJ2-7, with D maybe TRBD1 (6 bases). This sample comprised PBMCs, obtained from a glioma patient whose treatment included an IDH1 peptide vaccine. CDR3 loop: CASSVGQFSYEQYF. For the CDR3, the DNA is TGTGCCAGCAGCGTCGGACAGTTCTCCTACGAGCAGTACTTC.